The rows below give T cell receptor beta chains drawn from one sample of a study of blood T cells in healthy people across ages. TCRdb re-called the 5' RACE reads with MiXCR, one entry per CDR3 protein. The table lists 2 million or so distinct CDR3 sequences, 49% of them singletons, with more than 2% in the top ten. Sequencing was performed on blood. The receptors stem from a woman between 40 and 50 years old in good health. Both conserved end residues are trimmed from each CDR3.

J,V,CDR3
TRBJ2-2,TRBV5-1,ASSSLGQAGELF
TRBJ2-3,TRBV6-5,ASSSRIRTSRTDTQY
TRBJ2-7,TRBV3-1,ASSQGGGTYEQY
TRBJ2-3,TRBV12-3/TRBV12-4,ASALVGGPSGDTQY
TRBJ2-7,TRBV7-2,ASSLPLLRGSNEQY
TRBJ2-4,TRBV7-9,ASSGLSTKNIQY
TRBJ2-7,TRBV15,ATSRRTGESYEQY
TRBJ2-1,TRBV20-1,SATTSYSYNEQF
TRBJ1-2,TRBV28,ASTGSAGVGYGYT
TRBJ2-1,TRBV15,ATSRLAGGPGGFFEQF
TRBJ2-7,TRBV12-3/TRBV12-4,ASSPLGTSADEQY
TRBJ2-2,TRBV27,ASSPRQNTGELF
TRBJ2-1,TRBV9,ASSVVPGYNEQF
TRBJ2-5,TRBV9,ASSGPGLKETQY
TRBJ2-3,TRBV9,ASSVGPATDTQY
TRBJ1-5,TRBV15,ATSRPLGQVRSNQPQH
TRBJ2-5,TRBV24-1,ATRSQTGLAGFGETQY
TRBJ2-3,TRBV3-1,ASSQDLAGDPY
TRBJ1-2,TRBV6-4,ASSIDSNYGYT
-,TRBV24-1,ATSHSGRQGGTQY
TRBJ2-1,TRBV15,ATSTKRGGSNEQF
TRBJ1-2,TRBV20-1,SAEPGQGGYGYT
TRBJ2-5,TRBV18,ASSPQGSKETQY